This TCR beta chain was profiled in a study of blood T cells in healthy people across ages (dated by TCRdb to 2013 to 2016). Background on the whole study: In model experiments, template switching captured roughly one uniquely barcoded TCR beta cDNA molecule for every two T cells. The study measured age-related changes in TCR beta repertoire diversity using deep sequencing normalized with unique cDNA molecular identifiers. Donors were grouped into four age groups: young (average approximately 15 years), middle-aged (39), aged (about 60) and long-lived (approximately 78). Donors of different ages were randomly distributed across sequencing lanes to avoid experimental bias. Using the same blood draw, the study looked at two additional independent replicas of 1 million unique cDNA reads for two donors, one aged 18 to 29 and the other aged 80 or older. General study outcomes and caveats: Observed TCR beta diversity correlated strongly with the percentage of naive T cells measured by flow cytometry. Compared with the aged group, the long-lived group had more naive CD4+ T cells, fewer expanded clones and increased TCR diversity, a pattern suggesting age selection. Donor CMV infection status was unknown, potentially confounding age-related changes in expanded clonotypes. As age increased, observed TCR beta diversity per million T cells dropped in a roughly linear way, and a significant reduction was already evident by age roughly 36. Estimates of total diversity based on one million sequenced T cells were regarded as lower bounds and as underestimates. Conclusive comparison of naive and antigen-experienced compartments was prevented by the profiling of bulk unsorted PBMCs.

This clonotype was found a few times. The specificity of this receptor is unknown. The input lacks base qualities; no much larger clone sits a single base away. Donors were a few dozen systemically healthy Caucasian individuals from Russia aged roughly 6 to 95 years. Each donor gave 8 to 10 milliliters of peripheral blood, collected into EDTA-treated Vacutainer tubes. Ficoll-Paque density-gradient centrifugation was used to isolate PBMCs, with at least 6 million obtained per sample. Total RNA, at least 6 micrograms per sample, was extracted from PBMCs with Trizol reagent. For every donor, flow cytometry on a PBMC aliquot measured the percentage of naive CD45RAhigh/CD27high T cells. V gives up 3 bases and J gives up 12 bases, and the segment between their germline ends measures 17 bases. Looking up the germline V gene (reference sequence) yields CDR1 SEHNR and CDR2 FQNEAQ. The CDR3 holds 13 amino acids from the cysteine to the phenylalanine. The only DNA kept is the CDR3, 39 bases in frame from the first base.

Library construction relied on 5' RACE. For sequencing, an Illumina HiSeq 2500 was employed. A second about 7 to 11 cycle PCR used a sample-barcoded 5' primer and a J-beta primer mix. A unique molecular identifier was introduced onto each TCR beta cDNA molecule by a template-switch 5' adaptor carrying 12 random nucleotides. At least 3 million CDR3-containing paired-end reads were obtained from each sample. The Mint cDNA synthesis kit, primed by a TRBC-specific oligonucleotide, was used to synthesize first-strand cDNA from all RNA. Following uracil-DNA glycosylase treatment, all cDNA underwent a first 18-cycle PCR with the universal primers M1SS and BC2_uni_R. The source study handled its data this way. For normalization, 1 million high-quality reads were randomly selected from each sample, with every read carrying a distinct molecular identifier. Instead of being binned into consensus sequences, reads with shared molecular identifiers were discarded. MiTCR, with a Q25 quality threshold and the strictest error-elimination algorithm, was used for CDR3 identification, clonotype clustering and error correction. A nonparametric unseen species model using Euler transformation provided a lower-bound estimate of total TCR beta diversity. TCRdb redid the processing of the public reads, applying fastp at Q25 and MiXCR, and retained in-frame beta chains. Entries are consolidated by CDR3 protein sequence, retaining the most common genes and DNA. The V and J calls follow TCRdb's processing rather than the paper's. The sample table lists some 1,500,000 distinct CDR3 sequences, roughly 43% of them with a count of one. The biggest ten clones account for around 4% of the sample.

Sequencing input: blood. This clonotype originated in a woman aged 18-29 years in good health. In this chain, TRBV7-9 is recombined with TRBJ1-1; matching of 5 bases hints at TRBD1 as the D gene. The encoded CDR3 is CASSFPGKPNSFF. In nucleotide form, the sequence is TGTGCCAGCAGCTTCCCAGGGAAACCTAACTCTTTCTTT.